This T cell receptor beta chain was documented in a study of shared clonotypes between healthy human individuals. CDR1 and CDR2 (germline): GTSNPN, SVGIG (reference sequence). Trimming at V came to 5 bases and at J to 0 bases, leaving 6 bases not matched to a gene. This CDR3 spans 14 amino acids. Assay: immunoSEQ multiplex PCR; the TCRdb copy retains only in-frame clones and omits some. The sample carries some 1 million clones, about 70% recorded once. J is TRBJ1-1 and V is TRBV30, with TRBD1 matching 7 bases. What was sequenced was memory CD4+ T cells sorted from blood. Subset specified: CD45RA-negative fraction. This clonotype was sampled from a man aged 18 to 29 in good health. CDR3 sequence (DNA): TGTGCCTGGGGCGGGACAGCGATGAACACTGAAGCTTTCTTT. Protein: CAWGGTAMNTEAFF.